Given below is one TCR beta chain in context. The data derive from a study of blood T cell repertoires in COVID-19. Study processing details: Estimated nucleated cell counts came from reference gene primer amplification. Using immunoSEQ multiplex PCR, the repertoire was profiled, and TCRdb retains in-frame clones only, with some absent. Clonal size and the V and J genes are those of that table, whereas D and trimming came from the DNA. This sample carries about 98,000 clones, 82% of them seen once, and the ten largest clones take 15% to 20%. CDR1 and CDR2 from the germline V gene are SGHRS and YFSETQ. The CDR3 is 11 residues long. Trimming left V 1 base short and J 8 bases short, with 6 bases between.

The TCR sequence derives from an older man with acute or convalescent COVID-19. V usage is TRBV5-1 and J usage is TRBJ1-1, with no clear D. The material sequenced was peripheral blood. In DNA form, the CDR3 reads TGCGCCAGCAGCTTGAGAGGGGAAGCTTTCTTT. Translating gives CASSLRGEAFF.